The rows below give T cell receptor beta chains drawn from one sample of a study of blood T cell repertoires in COVID-19. The protocol was immunoSEQ multiplex PCR, while the TCRdb copy is restricted to in-frame clones and leaves out a portion. The sample gives 250,000 to 300,000 clones, about 83% of which show up once; roughly 5.8% is in the top ten. The sequencing sample was made of peripheral blood. The receptors were gathered from an elderly man with acute or convalescent COVID-19. Both conserved end residues are part of each CDR3. A D gene is named only where the DNA matches it firmly. Clone size, where shown, is once, few, many, or a class for clones that have expanded.

D gene: .; clone size: few; V gene: TRBV5-4; J gene: TRBJ2-6; CDR3 DNA: TGTGCCAGCAGCTTGGCGGGGTTGTCTGGGGCCAACGTCCTGACTTTC; CDR3 protein: CASSLAGLSGANVLTF
D gene: .; clone size: once; V gene: TRBV5-1; J gene: TRBJ1-2; CDR3 DNA: TGCGCCAGCAGCCCCTTAGGAGCTAACTATGGCTACACCTTC; CDR3 protein: CASSPLGANYGYTF
D gene: TRBD1; clone size: .; V gene: TRBV14; J gene: TRBJ2-7; CDR3 DNA: TGTGCCAGCAGCGAAACAGGGGCGGCGTACGAGCAGTACTTC; CDR3 protein: CASSETGAAYEQYF
D gene: TRBD2; clone size: .; V gene: TRBV6-1; J gene: TRBJ2-7; CDR3 DNA: TGTGCCAGCAGTGAATGGGGGACTAGCGCACCGTACGAGCAGTACTTC; CDR3 protein: CASSEWGTSAPYEQYF
D gene: .; clone size: .; V gene: TRBV30; J gene: TRBJ2-5; CDR3 DNA: TGTGCCTGGAGTGTTGTGCGAGAGACCCAGTACTTC; CDR3 protein: CAWSVVRETQYF
D gene: TRBD1; clone size: .; V gene: TRBV2; J gene: TRBJ2-2; CDR3 DNA: TGTGCCAGCAGGGACAGGGTAGGGACCGGGGAGCTGTTTTTT; CDR3 protein: CASRDRVGTGELFF
D gene: .; clone size: .; V gene: TRBV5-1; J gene: TRBJ1-1; CDR3 DNA: TGCGCCAGCAGCTCGCAGGGGATTGAGACTTTCTTT; CDR3 protein: CASSSQGIETFF
D gene: .; clone size: .; V gene: TRBV18; J gene: TRBJ2-7; CDR3 DNA: TGTGCCAGCTCACCCGGCAGTAGAGGCGAGCAGTACTTC; CDR3 protein: CASSPGSRGEQYF
D gene: TRBD2; clone size: .; V gene: TRBV12-3/TRBV12-4; J gene: TRBJ2-5; CDR3 DNA: TGTGCCAGCAGATTCGGGGGGGAGGGGACCCAGTACTTC; CDR3 protein: CASRFGGEGTQYF
D gene: TRBD1; clone size: .; V gene: TRBV2; J gene: TRBJ2-2; CDR3 DNA: TGTGCCAGCAGTACAAATACAGGGGGGCGGAACACCGGGGAGCTGTTTTTT; CDR3 protein: CASSTNTGGRNTGELFF
D gene: TRBD1; clone size: .; V gene: TRBV27; J gene: TRBJ1-5; CDR3 DNA: TGTGCCAGCTCCGGACAGGGTCGTAATCAGCCCCAGCATTTT; CDR3 protein: CASSGQGRNQPQHF
D gene: .; clone size: .; V gene: TRBV3-1/TRBV3-2; J gene: TRBJ1-2; CDR3 DNA: TGTGCCAGCAGCCAAGTAATAGGGGATTCGTATGGCTACACCTTC; CDR3 protein: CASSQVIGDSYGYTF
D gene: .; clone size: .; V gene: TRBV24-1; J gene: TRBJ2-5; CDR3 DNA: TGTGCCACCAGTGAAAAAATCACGGGACACTCGCAAGAGACCCAGTACTTC; CDR3 protein: CATSEKITGHSQETQYF
D gene: TRBD1; clone size: .; V gene: TRBV6-2/TRBV6-3; J gene: TRBJ1-5; CDR3 DNA: TGTGCCAGCAGTTACTCGGGACAGGGGGCTTCCTCCAGCAATCAGCCCCAGCATTTT; CDR3 protein: CASSYSGQGASSSNQPQHF
D gene: .; clone size: .; V gene: TRBV19; J gene: TRBJ2-7; CDR3 DNA: TGTGCCAGTAGTATGAGGATCTCCTCCAGCTACGAGCAGTACTTC; CDR3 protein: CASSMRISSSYEQYF
D gene: TRBD2; clone size: .; V gene: TRBV7-2; J gene: TRBJ2-5; CDR3 DNA: TGTGCCAGCAGCATAGGGACTAGCTTGGAGACCCAGTACTTC; CDR3 protein: CASSIGTSLETQYF
D gene: .; clone size: .; V gene: TRBV3-1/TRBV3-2; J gene: TRBJ2-3; CDR3 DNA: TGTGCCAGCAGCCCACCAACGAGCTCAGATACGCAGTATTTT; CDR3 protein: CASSPPTSSDTQYF
D gene: TRBD1; clone size: .; V gene: TRBV5-1; J gene: TRBJ1-6; CDR3 DNA: TGCGCCAGCAGCCCGGATCTGGACAGGGGTTCACCCCTCCACTTT; CDR3 protein: CASSPDLDRGSPLHF
D gene: .; clone size: .; V gene: TRBV29-1; J gene: TRBJ1-4; CDR3 DNA: TGCAGCGTTGCAACGGGAACTAATGAAAAACTGTTTTTT; CDR3 protein: CSVATGTNEKLFF
D gene: TRBD2; clone size: .; V gene: TRBV5-1; J gene: TRBJ2-2; CDR3 DNA: TGCGCCAGCAGCTTCGGGGGGGCCTCGAACACCGGGGAGCTGTTTTTT; CDR3 protein: CASSFGGASNTGELFF
D gene: .; clone size: .; V gene: TRBV19; J gene: TRBJ2-5; CDR3 DNA: TGTGCCAGTAGTATGGGGGTACAGGGTGGGGAGACCCAGTACTTC; CDR3 protein: CASSMGVQGGETQYF
D gene: TRBD2; clone size: .; V gene: TRBV10-2; J gene: TRBJ2-3; CDR3 DNA: TGCGCCAGCAGGGCGGGACTAGCGGGAGCAGATACGCAGTATTTT; CDR3 protein: CASRAGLAGADTQYF
D gene: TRBD1; clone size: .; V gene: TRBV2; J gene: TRBJ1-4; CDR3 DNA: TGTGCCAGCAGTGGACAGGGCTCTGCAACTAATGAAAAACTGTTTTTT; CDR3 protein: CASSGQGSATNEKLFF
D gene: .; clone size: .; V gene: TRBV5-1; J gene: TRBJ1-6; CDR3 DNA: TGCGCCAGCAGGGTAGAAGATAATTCACCCCTCCACTTT; CDR3 protein: CASRVEDNSPLHF
D gene: TRBD2; clone size: few; V gene: TRBV7-2; J gene: TRBJ2-7; CDR3 DNA: TGTGCCAGCAGCTACCTAGCGGGACCCCCATACGAGCAGTACTTC; CDR3 protein: CASSYLAGPPYEQYF
D gene: TRBD2; clone size: .; V gene: TRBV5-4; J gene: TRBJ2-2; CDR3 DNA: TGTGCCAGCAGCTCCCGAACGGGAGGGCCGGGGACCGGGGAGCTGTTTTTT; CDR3 protein: CASSSRTGGPGTGELFF
D gene: TRBD1; clone size: .; V gene: TRBV19; J gene: TRBJ1-5; CDR3 DNA: TGTGCCACCGGACAGGCGACAAATAGCAATCAGCCCCAGCATTTT; CDR3 protein: CATGQATNSNQPQHF
D gene: TRBD2; clone size: few; V gene: TRBV29-1; J gene: TRBJ2-3; CDR3 DNA: TGCAGCGTCCAGGGACTAGCGGGTAGTCCAGATACGCAGTATTTT; CDR3 protein: CSVQGLAGSPDTQYF
D gene: .; clone size: .; V gene: TRBV28; J gene: TRBJ2-1; CDR3 DNA: TGTGCCAGCAGGGACCGGGATCGGCAGTTCTTC; CDR3 protein: CASRDRDRQFF
D gene: TRBD2; clone size: .; V gene: TRBV24-1; J gene: TRBJ2-7; CDR3 DNA: TGTGCCACCAGTGATTCCGGACTAGCGGGTTCCTACGAGCAGTACTTC; CDR3 protein: CATSDSGLAGSYEQYF
D gene: TRBD1; clone size: .; V gene: TRBV24-1; J gene: TRBJ2-1; CDR3 DNA: TGTGCCACCAGTGATTTGCGGCAGGGGGCGAATGAGCAGTTCTTC; CDR3 protein: CATSDLRQGANEQFF
D gene: .; clone size: .; V gene: TRBV10-3; J gene: TRBJ2-3; CDR3 DNA: TGTGCCATCAGACTTACAGATACGCAGTATTTT; CDR3 protein: CAIRLTDTQYF
D gene: TRBD1; clone size: .; V gene: TRBV6-5; J gene: TRBJ2-1; CDR3 DNA: TGTGCCAGCAGAAAAGACAGGGGTGGTTACAATGAGCAGTTCTTC; CDR3 protein: CASRKDRGGYNEQFF
D gene: TRBD1; clone size: .; V gene: TRBV5-1; J gene: TRBJ1-3; CDR3 DNA: TGCGCCAGCAGACCCACAGGGGCGGCCGGAAACACCATATATTTT; CDR3 protein: CASRPTGAAGNTIYF
D gene: TRBD1; clone size: .; V gene: TRBV3-1/TRBV3-2; J gene: TRBJ1-2; CDR3 DNA: TGTGCCAGCAGCTTGACAGGGGGCGGCTATGGCTACACCTTC; CDR3 protein: CASSLTGGGYGYTF
D gene: TRBD2; clone size: once; V gene: TRBV11-2; J gene: TRBJ2-1; CDR3 DNA: TGTGCCAGCAGCTCTAAGGGGGGACTAGCGATCTCCTACAATGAGCAGTTCTTC; CDR3 protein: CASSSKGGLAISYNEQFF
D gene: TRBD2; clone size: .; V gene: TRBV5-4; J gene: TRBJ2-2; CDR3 DNA: TGTGCCAGCCCACTGGGGCCTAGCGGGGTAGCCGGGGAGCTGTTTTTT; CDR3 protein: CASPLGPSGVAGELFF
D gene: TRBD2; clone size: .; V gene: TRBV2; J gene: TRBJ2-7; CDR3 DNA: TGTGCCAGCCGCCCATTGACTAGCAGCTACGAGCAGTACTTC; CDR3 protein: CASRPLTSSYEQYF
D gene: .; clone size: .; V gene: TRBV5-1; J gene: TRBJ2-2; CDR3 DNA: TGCGCCAGCAGCGTCGCGGGGTTGAACACCGGGGAGCTGTTTTTT; CDR3 protein: CASSVAGLNTGELFF
D gene: .; clone size: once; V gene: TRBV5-4; J gene: TRBJ2-5; CDR3 DNA: TGTGCCAGCAGCTGGGGACTCCACCTAGAGACCCAGTACTTC; CDR3 protein: CASSWGLHLETQYF
D gene: .; clone size: .; V gene: TRBV6-5; J gene: TRBJ1-6; CDR3 DNA: TGTGCCAGCAGTCCCAGGGTTACTTCACCCCTCCACTTT; CDR3 protein: CASSPRVTSPLHF